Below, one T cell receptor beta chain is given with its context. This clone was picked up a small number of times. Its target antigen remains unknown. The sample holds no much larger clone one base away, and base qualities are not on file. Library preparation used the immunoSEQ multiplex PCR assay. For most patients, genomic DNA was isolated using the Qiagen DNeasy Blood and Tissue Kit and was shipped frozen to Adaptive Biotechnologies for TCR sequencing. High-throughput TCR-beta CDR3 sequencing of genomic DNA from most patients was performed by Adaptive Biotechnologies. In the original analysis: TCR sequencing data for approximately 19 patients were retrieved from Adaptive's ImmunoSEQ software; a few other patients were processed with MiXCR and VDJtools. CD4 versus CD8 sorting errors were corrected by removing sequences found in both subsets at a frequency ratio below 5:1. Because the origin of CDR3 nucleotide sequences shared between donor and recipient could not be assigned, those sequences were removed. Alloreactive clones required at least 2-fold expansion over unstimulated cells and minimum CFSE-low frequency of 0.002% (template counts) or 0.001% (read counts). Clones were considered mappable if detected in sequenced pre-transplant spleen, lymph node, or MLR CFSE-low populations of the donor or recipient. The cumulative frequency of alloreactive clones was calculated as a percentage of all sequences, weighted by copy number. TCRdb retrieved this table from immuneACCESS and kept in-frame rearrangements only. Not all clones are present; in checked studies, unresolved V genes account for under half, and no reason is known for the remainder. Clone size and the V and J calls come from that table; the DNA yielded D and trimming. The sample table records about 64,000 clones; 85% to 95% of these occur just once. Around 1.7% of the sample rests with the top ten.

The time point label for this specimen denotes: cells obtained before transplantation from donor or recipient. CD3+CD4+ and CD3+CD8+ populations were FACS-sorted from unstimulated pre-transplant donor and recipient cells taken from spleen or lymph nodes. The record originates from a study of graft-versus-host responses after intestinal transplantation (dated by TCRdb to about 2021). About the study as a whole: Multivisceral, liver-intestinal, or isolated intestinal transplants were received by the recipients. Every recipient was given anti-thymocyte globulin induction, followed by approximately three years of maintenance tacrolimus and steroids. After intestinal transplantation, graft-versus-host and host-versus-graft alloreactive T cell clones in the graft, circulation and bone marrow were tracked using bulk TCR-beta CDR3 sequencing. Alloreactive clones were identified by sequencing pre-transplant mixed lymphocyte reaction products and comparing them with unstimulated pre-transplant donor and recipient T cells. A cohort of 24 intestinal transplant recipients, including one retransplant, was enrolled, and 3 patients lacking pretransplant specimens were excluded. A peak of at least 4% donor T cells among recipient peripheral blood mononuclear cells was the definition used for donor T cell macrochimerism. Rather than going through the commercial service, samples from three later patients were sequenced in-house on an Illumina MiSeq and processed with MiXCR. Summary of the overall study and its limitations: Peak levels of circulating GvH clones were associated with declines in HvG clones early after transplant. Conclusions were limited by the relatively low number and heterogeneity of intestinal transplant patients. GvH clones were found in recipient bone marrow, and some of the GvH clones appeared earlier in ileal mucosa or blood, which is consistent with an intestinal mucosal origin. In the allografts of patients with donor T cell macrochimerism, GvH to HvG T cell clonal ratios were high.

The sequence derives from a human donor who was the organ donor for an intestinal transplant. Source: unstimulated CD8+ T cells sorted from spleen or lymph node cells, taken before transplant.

The base sequence is TGTGCCAGCAGTTCGGAGCTTGGAGAGCCCCAGCATTTT. This yields the protein CASSSELGEPQHF. This receptor chain uses TRBV6-5 and TRBJ1-5; the D gene cannot be resolved reliably. CDR1 MNHEY and CDR2 SVGAGI are derived from the germline V gene. From the cysteine through the phenylalanine, the CDR3 covers 13 amino acids. The entry retains the CDR3 DNA only, 39 bases that are in frame from base 1. V was cut back by 4 bases and J by 8 bases, leaving a gap of 12 bases between them.